These 10 T cell receptor beta chains came from one sample sequenced in a study of response to subunit inactivated influenza vaccine (dated by TCRdb to between 2018 and 2020). Library construction relied on RT-PCR. TCRdb lists the instrument as Illumina HiSeq 2500. TCRdb passed the public sequencing reads through fastp at Q25 and MiXCR, retaining productive beta sequences. CDR3 protein sequences are deduplicated, and each keeps its most common genes and DNA. The sample table holds 300,000 to 350,000 distinct CDR3 sequences, of which roughly 20% were seen once. The ten biggest clones cover around 10% of the sample. The sample consisted of PBMCs from blood, taken approximately 20 months after vaccination. The receptors shown here come from a man between 50 and 69 years old who received an inactivated influenza vaccine. Donor details come from another sample of the same person, matched by shared clones.

Only a few counts were recorded for this clonotype. The V gene is TRBV4-2, the J gene TRBJ1-1; TRBD1 is a possible D gene (6 bases). This CDR3 spans 14 amino acids. V was cut by 3 bases and J by 3 bases, with 11 bases left in between. In germline, CDR1 is LGHNA, CDR2 YNFKEQ. The CDR3 loop reads CASSQPGAYTEAFF. For the CDR3, the DNA is TGTGCCAGCAGCCAGCCGGGGGCGTACACTGAAGCTTTCTTT.

The chain couples TRBV5-6 to TRBJ2-1, with D unclear. Deletions cut 0 bases from V and 4 bases from J, with 5 bases between. Germline V gene data show CDR1 as SGHDT and CDR2 as YYEEEE. The CDR3 is made up of 13 amino acids. The CDR3 DNA follows: TGTGCCAGCAGCTTGGTGGTTTACAATGAGCAGTTCTTC. Protein sequence: CASSLVVYNEQFF.

There are a few counts of this clonotype. The V gene is TRBV24-1, the J gene TRBJ1-5; D perhaps matches TRBD1 (6 bases). Germline V lookup: CDR1 KGHDR, CDR2 SFDVKD. Trimming removed 3 bases from V and 4 bases from J, with 9 bases in between. CDR3 length: 14 amino acids. For the CDR3, the DNA is TGTGCCACCAGTGATGGGACATGGAATCAGCCCCAGCATTTT. The encoded protein is CATSDGTWNQPQHF.

This clonotype was detected a few times. This chain connects TRBV25-1 to TRBJ2-7, with D perhaps matching TRBD2 (5 bases). CDR1 and CDR2 (germline): MGHDK, SYGVNS. The length of the CDR3 is 15 residues. With 2 bases removed from V and 3 bases from J, the gap between germline ends came to 14 bases. The CDR3 sequence: CASSEGLAIDYEQYF. Written as DNA, the CDR3 is TGTGCCAGCAGTGAAGGGCTAGCCATTGACTACGAGCAGTACTTC.

Many counts were recorded for this clonotype. This rearrangement joins TRBV7-9 to TRBJ1-5; D gene uncertain. CDR3 length equals 15 residues. Trimming left V 1 base short and J 2 bases short, with 9 bases between. In germline, CDR1 is SEHNR, CDR2 FQNEAQ (reference sequence). CDR3 bases: TGTGCCAGCAGCTTAGTCGGAGCCGGCAATCAGCCCCAGCATTTT. This codes for CASSLVGAGNQPQHF.

This clonotype was picked up a small number of times. V and J are TRBV3-1 and TRBJ1-6; D remains unclear. Trimming shortened V by 0 bases and J by 9 bases, and 12 bases separated the two germline ends. There are 15 residues in the CDR3. Germline V gene data show CDR1 as LGHDT and CDR2 as YNNKEL (reference sequence). CDR3 DNA: TGTGCCAGCAGCCAAGAAATGGGAAAGGGTTCACCCCTCCACTTT. Encoded protein: CASSQEMGKGSPLHF.

This clonotype has just a few counts. The CDR3 spells CSARGGPGEAFF. The CDR3, as DNA: TGCAGTGCTAGAGGGGGACCGGGTGAAGCTTTCTTT. This sequence joins TRBV20-1 and TRBJ1-1, with a weak D call TRBD1 (5 bases). V was cut by 1 base and J by 7 bases, with 10 bases left in between. The germline gives CDR1 DFQATT, CDR2 SNEGSKA (reference sequence). CDR3 length equals 12 residues.

A word on this clonotype: The germline gene is not matched at one end of the junction; a read error may be the cause. J is TRBJ2-3 and V is TRBV2; D gene uncertain. In germline, CDR1 is SNHLY, CDR2 FYNNEI. The length of the CDR3 is 14 residues. The DNA of the CDR3 is TGTGCCAGCGGTGAAGCAACCAGCACAGATACGCAGTATTTT. Translating gives CASGEATSTDTQYF.

This chain uses TRBV2 with TRBJ1-5; no firm D call. CDR3 length: 14 residues. Trimming shortened V by 5 bases and J by 1 base, and 9 bases separated the two germline ends. The germline gives CDR1 SNHLY, CDR2 FYNNEI. The CDR3 loop is CASSNGVSNQPQHF. The CDR3 DNA is TGTGCCAGCAGTAACGGGGTGAGCAATCAGCCCCAGCATTTT.

This rearrangement joins TRBV28 to TRBJ2-7, with TRBD1 identical over 7 bases. CDR1 and CDR2 from the germline V gene are MDHEN and SYDVKM. The ends lost 5 bases at V and 2 bases at J; junction bases unmatched: 9. This CDR3 has 15 residues. CDR3 coding DNA: TGTGCCAGCAGTCTACAGACAGGGATTGCCTACGAGCAGTACTTC. Amino acids: CASSLQTGIAYEQYF.